This entry concerns a single T cell receptor beta chain. The antigen is unknown. The sample originates from a study of Ad26.COV2.S vaccination and SARS-CoV-2 variants. Overall study context: Doses of Ad26.COV2.S were injected into muscle once or twice, 56 days apart.

The treatment: 19 received Ad26.COV2.S at low or high dose, single or two shots; about five received placebo; per-sample allocation not given. Repertoires come from day 63 after the first vaccine or placebo injection. Study-wide points: Reportedly, after vaccination the spike-specific CD8+ and CD4+ T cell responses displayed substantial breadth.

Clones were read by immunoSEQ multiplex PCR, and TCRdb kept only the in-frame ones, dropping some. The table shows fewer than 600,000 clones, with roughly nine tenths occurring only once. Germline trimming cut 3 bases from V and 6 bases from J; bases unmatched to any gene: 6. The germline V gene encodes CDR1 KGHDR and CDR2 SFDVKD. This CDR3 contains 15 residues. This sample comprised peripheral blood, obtained in a trial of Ad26.COV2.S vaccine versus placebo. The chain employs TRBV24-1 and TRBJ2-3; 9 bases match TRBD1. The sequence was obtained from a person aged 18-65 years who received the Ad26.COV2.S COVID-19 vaccine or a placebo. CDR3 DNA sequence: TGTGCCACCAGTGATCCACAGGGGGCGGGTGATACGCAGTATTTT. This sequence encodes CATSDPQGAGDTQYF.